This T cell receptor (beta chain) was retrieved from a study of shared clonotypes between healthy human individuals (TCRdb year 2020). Broadly, across the study: A couple of women and three men aged 18 to 49 years were included in the cohort. For each donor, CD4 naive and CD4 memory were each given three plates, CD8 naive was given two plates, and CD8 memory was given one plate. To estimate repertoire size and how much clonotype sharing occurs between individuals, the study deeply sequenced the blood TCR repertoires of roughly 5 healthy adults. To increase sequencing depth and limit assay-specific biases, TCR repertoire library preparation and sequencing were carried out by different laboratories using diverse techniques. Leukapheresis yielded between about 0.9 and 8.9 billion PBMCs per donor.

Using the deep immunoSEQ assay, TCR CDR3 regions were amplified from genomic DNA by multiplex PCR. Genomic DNA extracted from each cell subset was distributed evenly over all wells of several immunoSEQ 96-well plates, and each plate served as one replicate. Each replicate PCR for sorted subsets received about 220 ng genomic DNA, equal to about 29,000 T cell genomes. The purified libraries were quantified using a Qubit 3.0 fluorometer, sized with a Bioanalyzer 2100, and then quantified again using the KAPA Library Quantification kit. A separate single-read 150-cycle Illumina NextSeq 550 flow cell was used to sequence each immunoSEQ 96-well plate. Per the authors' processing: Because only junctional sequences without quality scores were contained in the immunoSEQ output, filtering matching that applied to full-length reads could not be performed. To assign V/J genes and CDR3, sequences were annotated using PyIR, a Python wrapper for IgBLAST v1.9, with IMGT germline references. Any read was removed if the V/J assignment was weak (E-value above 1e-6), the CDR3 was missing, or the read contained stop codons, out-of-frame junctions, or ambiguous translated residues. V3J clonotypes were defined by identical inferred V gene, J gene, and CDR3 amino acid sequence. The percentage overlap between two repertoires was calculated by dividing the number of shared unique clonotypes by the size of the smaller repertoire. Repertoire richness was assessed with RTK rarefaction, the Chao1 estimator, and Recon v2.1 estimates of unobserved clonotypes. OLGA was used to compute generation probabilities for all TCRbeta clonotypes that the gDNA method yielded from a few donors. Entries here come from immuneACCESS through TCRdb and include only in-frame sequences with V and J called. Some clones fail to appear in such tables; in the studies checked, an unresolved V gene covers under half of the shortfall, and the cause of the remainder is unknown. That table is the source of V, J and clone size, and D and trimming were worked out from the DNA. The sample records over 2 million clones, 90% to 95% of which are singletons. The ten most abundant clones make up 0.1% to 0.15% of the sample.

The donors were healthy, HIV-negative adults who had no recently reported acute infections or vaccinations. Every donor was a Caucasian adult living in Nashville, Tennessee, USA. CD4+ T cells were enriched by magnetic negative selection; naive cells were then positively selected on CD45RA, and the negative fraction formed the memory subset. After blood collection by leukapheresis, PBMCs were isolated using Ficoll-Histopaque density gradient centrifugation and then cryopreserved in the vapor phase of liquid nitrogen. Analytical flow cytometry was used to check the purity and quantity of each magnetically sorted T cell population. Each sorted fraction had its genomic DNA isolated and then quantified by UV absorbance on a Nanodrop 2000c. To note about this clone: Its antigen is still unknown. The record has no base qualities; no much larger clone is one base away.

At the junction V is shortened by 2 bases and J by 6 bases, with 14 bases in between. The CDR3 holds 15 amino acids from the cysteine to the phenylalanine. The read is trimmed to its CDR3 DNA, 45 bases read in frame from base 1. The germline V gene supplies CDR1 SGHDT and CDR2 YYEEEE. General study outcomes and caveats: Pairwise subsampling indicated that sequencing depth was expected to affect the degree of clonotype sharing among donors. Even with the large sequencing depth, rarefaction of the sorted-subset datasets indicated that sequencing was incomplete. Approximately 5% of naive CD4, around 4% of naive CD8, approximately 2.2% of memory CD4, and roughly 0.4% of memory CD8 clonotypes were shared across four donors. Larger estimated clonotype richness was generally found for naive subsets than for memory subsets. Sampling was limited to blood, and TCR repertoires in tissue likely differ from TCR repertoires in blood. The small number of donors limited the genetic and exposure-history diversity represented. Clonotypes shared by all four sorted-subset donors showed higher generation probabilities than non-shared clonotypes.

The TCR comes from a man between 18 and 35 years old in good health. Sequencing was performed on naive CD4+ T cells sorted from blood. The cell subset or site label of this sample denotes: CD45RA+ positively selected. Here the chain combines TRBV5-6 and TRBJ2-2; confidence is insufficient to name the D gene. The CDR3 amino acid sequence is: CASSFGQIFPGELFF. Read as DNA, the sequence is TGTGCCAGCAGCTTCGGGCAGATCTTCCCCGGGGAGCTGTTTTTT.